The rows below give T cell receptor beta chains drawn from one sample of a study of T cell repertoires in cytomegalovirus infection. Their target antigens are unknown. One entry per CDR3 protein results from TCRdb running MiXCR on the reads. This sample carries approximately 1,000,000 distinct CDR3 sequences, less than 40% of them seen once, and the ten largest clones take more than 12%. The source was cultured CD8+ T cells from PBMCs, collected from culture after CMV antigen stimulation. These receptors originate from a human donor in good health (CMV status not recorded). Some clones in this sample may be carry-over from other donors' samples. The CDR3 runs from the conserved cysteine through the conserved F or W. D genes are given only for firm matches. Clone size is shown for a subset of rows, as once, few, many or a class of expanded clone.

j_gene	d_gene	v_gene	abundance	CDR3aa	CDR3nt
TRBJ2-1	TRBD2	TRBV6-1	few	CASGGGLAYSEQFF	TGTGCCAGCGGGGGGGGACTAGCCTACAGTGAGCAGTTCTTC
TRBJ2-7	-	TRBV6-1	-	CASSVHREGAEQYF	TGTGCCAGCAGTGTCCACAGGGAAGGGGCCGAGCAGTACTTC
TRBJ1-2	-	TRBV6-5	many	CASSYSSTSDGYTF	TGTGCCAGCAGTTACTCGAGTACATCTGATGGCTACACCTTC
TRBJ1-4	-	TRBV5-5	-	CASSHPRDGATNEKLFF	TGTGCCAGCAGCCACCCGCGGGACGGTGCAACTAATGAAAAACTGTTTTTT
TRBJ2-3	-	TRBV4-3	-	CASSQDHLEGPDTQYF	TGCGCCAGCAGCCAAGATCATTTGGAGGGCCCAGATACGCAGTATTTT
TRBJ1-2	TRBD1	TRBV27	-	CASSLSKTGARGYTF	TGTGCCAGCAGTTTATCGAAGACAGGGGCGAGAGGCTACACCTTC
TRBJ2-7	-	TRBV5-6	-	CASSSAAGQDYYEQYF	TGTGCCAGCAGCTCGGCAGCGGGACAGGACTACTACGAGCAGTACTTC
TRBJ2-3	-	TRBV4-3	-	CASSQVWSDPDTQYF	TGCGCCAGCAGCCAAGTGTGGAGCGACCCAGATACGCAGTATTTT
TRBJ2-1	TRBD1	TRBV7-4	-	CASRPDRPLNEQFF	TGTGCCAGCAGACCGGACAGGCCTTTGAATGAGCAGTTCTTC
TRBJ2-1	-	TRBV27	-	CASSRVFHEQFF	TGTGCCAGCAGTAGAGTATTCCATGAGCAGTTCTTC
TRBJ1-5	TRBD1	TRBV27	few	CASSPGTGGGYSNQPQHF	TGTGCCAGCAGTCCCGGGACAGGGGGCGGCTATAGCAATCAGCCCCAGCATTTT
TRBJ2-1	-	TRBV2	few	CATVAGNEQFF	TGTGCCACCGTGGCCGGAAATGAGCAGTTCTTC
TRBJ1-2	TRBD1	TRBV7-9	many	CASSPGQGVYGYTF	TGTGCCAGCAGCCCCGGACAGGGGGTCTATGGCTACACCTTC
TRBJ2-7	-	TRBV10-3	-	CAISEDSYEQYF	TGTGCCATCAGTGAGGATAGCTACGAGCAGTACTTC
TRBJ1-1	TRBD1	TRBV5-1	-	CASRKPGQANTEAFF	TGCGCCAGCAGGAAACCGGGACAGGCGAACACTGAAGCTTTCTTT
TRBJ1-2	TRBD1	TRBV27	few	CASSQGDRSGYTF	TGTGCCAGCAGCCAGGGGGATAGGAGTGGCTACACCTTC
TRBJ2-2	-	TRBV20-1	-	CSARDMLAPNANTGELFF	TGCAGTGCTAGAGATATGTTAGCCCCGAACGCGAACACCGGGGAGCTGTTTTTT
TRBJ2-5	TRBD2	TRBV9	-	CASSAARGGGEETQYF	TGTGCCAGCAGCGCGGCCCGCGGCGGGGGGGAAGAGACCCAGTACTTC
TRBJ2-5	-	TRBV27	few	CASSLQWPKETQYF	TGTGCCAGCAGTTTACAATGGCCTAAAGAGACCCAGTACTTC
TRBJ1-5	-	TRBV4-2	-	CASSQAPGPEGNQPQHF	TGTGCCAGCAGCCAAGCCCCGGGCCCCGAGGGCAATCAGCCCCAGCATTTT
TRBJ1-5	TRBD1	TRBV12-3/TRBV12-4	-	CASSQRDRGSGAQPQHF	TGTGCCAGCAGTCAGAGGGACAGGGGAAGTGGCGCTCAGCCCCAGCATTTT
TRBJ2-3	TRBD2	TRBV2	-	CASGTSQGEVDTQYF	TGTGCCAGCGGGACTAGCCAAGGGGAGGTAGATACGCAGTATTTT
TRBJ2-1	TRBD2	TRBV28	-	CASSFASGGGPYNEQFF	TGTGCCAGCAGTTTCGCTAGCGGGGGGGGACCCTACAATGAGCAGTTCTTC
TRBJ1-3	-	TRBV12-3/TRBV12-4	few	CASSFGWADSGNTIYF	TGTGCCAGCAGTTTTGGATGGGCCGACTCTGGAAACACCATATATTTT
TRBJ1-1	-	TRBV27	few	CASSLSYASLNTEAFF	TGTGCCAGCAGTTTATCGTATGCCAGTTTGAACACTGAAGCTTTCTTT
TRBJ2-1	-	TRBV7-4	-	CVSRKTGTREYSEQFF	TGTGTCAGCAGAAAGACCGGGACTCGCGAGTATAGTGAGCAGTTCTTC
TRBJ1-4	-	TRBV7-3	-	CASSWGLDTGPRGYEKLFF	TGTGCCAGCAGCTGGGGGCTTGATACAGGGCCGAGGGGATATGAAAAACTGTTTTTT
TRBJ2-5	-	TRBV7-6	few	CASSLLTGETQYF	TGTGCCAGCAGCTTACTAACGGGAGAGACCCAGTACTTC
TRBJ2-7	TRBD2	TRBV4-1	few	CASSLTSGVASEQYF	TGCGCCAGCAGCCTAACGAGCGGGGTTGCCAGCGAGCAGTACTTC
TRBJ1-1	-	TRBV5-1	-	CASSYMDGGTEAFF	TGCGCCAGCAGCTACATGGACGGGGGCACTGAAGCTTTCTTT
TRBJ2-7	-	TRBV4-1	few	CASSPIQVAYPYEQYF	TGCGCCAGCAGCCCAATACAGGTTGCCTATCCCTACGAGCAGTACTTC
TRBJ2-3	-	TRBV5-1	-	CASSLWGAPDTQYF	TGCGCCAGCAGCCTGTGGGGAGCGCCAGATACGCAGTATTTT
TRBJ1-6	TRBD1	TRBV4-2	once	CASSQDEGTGDSPLHF	TGTGCCAGCAGCCAAGATGAGGGGACAGGGGACTCACCCCTCCACTTT
TRBJ1-2	TRBD1	TRBV20-1	once	CSAPRGRDYGYTF	TGCAGTGCTCCAAGGGGGCGCGACTATGGCTACACCTTC
TRBJ2-1	TRBD2	TRBV7-6	-	CASSAQRGVSSYNEQFF	TGTGCTAGCAGCGCCCAGCGGGGGGTTAGCTCCTACAATGAGCAGTTCTTC
TRBJ2-3	TRBD2	TRBV6-1	-	CATPGPQLTSGIDTQYF	TGTGCCACCCCGGGTCCCCAGCTGACTAGCGGCATAGATACGCAGTATTTT
TRBJ2-2	TRBD1	TRBV7-9	-	CASSPEYRGTGELFF	TGTGCCAGCAGCCCCGAATACAGGGGTACCGGGGAGCTGTTTTTT
TRBJ1-5	-	TRBV15	few	CATSSPEAGFQPQHF	TGTGCCACCAGCAGCCCCGAGGCGGGATTTCAGCCCCAGCATTTT
TRBJ1-4	-	TRBV19	few	CASSIVGTREEKLFF	TGTGCCAGTAGTATCGTCGGCACGAGGGAAGAAAAACTGTTTTTT
TRBJ2-2	-	TRBV7-6	many	CASSPYVLASAGELFF	TGTGCCAGCAGCCCCTACGTATTGGCCAGCGCCGGGGAGCTGTTTTTT
TRBJ1-4	-	TRBV19	-	CASTSWGENEKLFF	TGTGCCAGTACCTCCTGGGGGGAAAATGAAAAACTGTTTTTT
TRBJ1-1	TRBD1	TRBV6-1	-	CASSDDRGRTEAFF	TGTGCTAGCAGTGACGACAGGGGGAGAACTGAAGCTTTCTTT
TRBJ2-1	-	TRBV19	few	CASSIAEGGYNEQFF	TGTGCCAGTAGTATAGCCGAAGGCGGCTACAATGAGCAGTTCTTC
TRBJ1-1	-	TRBV3-1	-	CASSQEPRGGGTAFF	TGTGCCAGCAGCCAAGAGCCCAGGGGTGGAGGTACTGCTTTCTTT
TRBJ2-1	-	TRBV27	-	CASRLTVYNEQFF	TGTGCCAGCAGACTCACAGTCTACAATGAGCAGTTCTTC
TRBJ1-1	-	TRBV6-5	-	CASSYGPRGATEAFF	TGTGCCAGCAGTTACGGCCCTAGGGGGGCCACTGAAGCTTTCTTT
TRBJ2-1	TRBD1	TRBV2	-	CASRDRGNEQFF	TGTGCCAGCAGGGACAGGGGCAATGAGCAGTTCTTC
TRBJ1-2	TRBD1	TRBV28	-	CASSFLNRGTVGFGYTF	TGTGCCAGCAGTTTCTTGAACAGGGGAACCGTAGGATTTGGCTACACCTTC
TRBJ1-1	-	TRBV7-2	-	CASSLVGLEAFF	TGTGCCAGCAGCTTAGTCGGGCTTGAAGCTTTCTTT
TRBJ1-2	TRBD1	TRBV5-5	few	CASSLGDRTNYGYTF	TGTGCCAGCAGCTTGGGGGACAGAACTAACTATGGCTACACCTTC
TRBJ2-3	-	TRBV6-6	-	CASSYSDSGVTDTQYF	TGTGCCAGCAGTTACTCGGATAGCGGAGTCACAGATACGCAGTATTTT
TRBJ2-5	-	TRBV6-2/TRBV6-3	few	CASSSLTGGPQETQYF	TGTGCCAGCAGTTCCCTCACCGGGGGCCCCCAAGAGACCCAGTACTTC
TRBJ2-5	-	TRBV12-3/TRBV12-4	many	CASSLEQKETQYF	TGTGCCAGCAGTTTGGAACAGAAAGAGACCCAGTACTTC
TRBJ1-4	-	TRBV15	-	CATSQLGKLFF	TGTGCCACTTCTCAGTTAGGAAAACTGTTTTTT
TRBJ1-5	-	TRBV7-6	few	CASSLSGGERQPQHF	TGTGCCAGCAGCTTGTCGGGAGGGGAGAGGCAGCCCCAGCATTTT
TRBJ1-2	-	TRBV5-6	-	CASSFRSGVTYGYTF	TGTGCCAGCAGCTTTAGAAGTGGGGTTACCTATGGCTACACCTTC
TRBJ2-1	TRBD2	TRBV6-5	few	CASSYSAGGPREQFF	TGTGCCAGCAGTTACTCTGCGGGGGGGCCGCGCGAGCAGTTCTTC